This TCR beta chain was sequenced for a study of blood T cell repertoires in COVID-19. Overall study context: COVID-19 samples from acute and convalescent phases originated in the United States, Italy and Spain. The cDNA or gDNA used as material had been derived from T cells, B-cell-depleted T cells, or PBMCs.

In the authors' workflow: Reference gene primer amplification in the assay estimated nucleated cell counts. Clones were sequenced by immunoSEQ multiplex PCR, and TCRdb holds only the in-frame ones, with some missing. D and trimming come from the DNA, and the V and J calls and clone size come from that table. The data show some 200,000 clones, 84% seen once. This clone was observed a single time. V was clipped by 6 bases and J by 7 bases; unmatched bases: 5. The CDR3 loop spans 14 amino acids. Germline V gives CDR1 MDHEN, CDR2 SYDVKM. J is TRBJ1-5 and V is TRBV28; 11 nucleotides agree with TRBD1. Sequencing was performed on peripheral blood. The origin of this receptor is a woman aged 45-65 years with active or convalescent COVID-19. For the CDR3, the DNA is TGTGCCAGCAGAGGACAGGGGGCAAACCAGCCCCAGCATTTT. Amino acid sequence: CASRGQGANQPQHF.